A single sample gave rise to the 8 T cell receptor beta chains below, sequenced in a study of CD8+CD57+ T cells in acquired aplastic anemia. In patients chosen for sequencing, flow cytometry had shown CD8+CD57+ cell expansion. TCR beta VDJ and CDR3 profiling used genomic DNA as template. TCRdb passed the reads through MiXCR, listing each CDR3 protein once. This sample has 110,000 or so distinct CDR3 sequences; over 55% occur once, and the top ten carry roughly 30%. The sequencing sample was made of sorted CD4+, CD8+, or CD8+CD57+ T cells (not recorded which) from PBMCs. These receptors were taken from a human donor with aplastic anemia.

This chain uses TRBV2 with TRBJ2-5, with D perhaps assigned TRBD1 or TRBD2 (5 bases each). This CDR3 spans 15 amino acids. The germline CDR1 and CDR2 sequences are SNHLY and FYNNEI. The V end lost 3 bases, the J end lost 4 bases, and 15 bases lay between the germline ends. DNA of the CDR3: TGTGCCAGCAGTGATGGAGGTACAGGAGGAGAGACCCAGTACTTC. As protein: CASSDGGTGGETQYF.

This clonotype appeared once. The chain carries TRBV5-4 and TRBJ2-5; the D call may be TRBD1 or TRBD2 (5 bases each). The V end was cut by 0 bases, the J end by 0 bases, with 9 bases between. The CDR3 is 15 amino acids. Germline values: CDR1 SGHNT, CDR2 YYREEE (reference sequence). The CDR3 sequence: CASSLALGDQETQYF. The CDR3 DNA is TGTGCCAGCAGCTTGGCCTTGGGGGACCAAGAGACCCAGTACTTC.

The chain employs TRBV7-3 and TRBJ2-2, with D maybe TRBD2 (5 bases). V shed 5 bases and J shed 3 bases, with 10 bases lying between them. CDR1 and CDR2 from the germline V gene are SGHTA and FQGTGA. The CDR3 extends over 14 amino acids. The CDR3 protein is CASSPTRDTGELFF. For the CDR3, the DNA is TGTGCCAGCAGCCCCACGCGGGACACCGGGGAGCTGTTTTTT.

The V gene is TRBV24-1, the J gene TRBJ1-1; 10 nucleotides agree with TRBD1. Losses at the gene ends were 5 bases for V and 5 bases for J; bases not matched to a gene: 7. The CDR3 extends over 15 amino acids. Per the germline V gene, CDR1 is KGHDR and CDR2 is SFDVKD. Here the CDR3 reads CATSGGTGVRTEAFF. In DNA, the CDR3 is TGTGCCACCAGTGGGGGGACAGGGGTAAGAACTGAAGCTTTCTTT.

This clonotype was detected a few times. The V and J genes are TRBV27 and TRBJ2-3; D unresolved. V lost 4 bases to trimming and J lost 6 bases, with 11 bases between them. This CDR3 has 13 amino acids. Germline CDR1 MNHEY, CDR2 SMNVEV (reference sequence). The CDR3 region is CASSSPGVDTQYF. The DNA for the CDR3 is TGTGCCAGCAGTTCCCCCGGAGTGGATACGCAGTATTTT.

This clonotype showed up just a few times. The chain couples TRBV24-1 to TRBJ1-5, with 11 bases matching TRBD1. The trim removed 3 bases at V and 7 bases at J, leaving 4 bases unmatched. The length of the CDR3 is 15 residues. Germline-derived CDR1 and CDR2 are KGHDR and SFDVKD. CDR3 residues: CATSDPGTGGQPQHF. The CDR3 bases are TGTGCCACCAGTGATCCCGGGACAGGGGGGCAGCCCCAGCATTTT.

Only a few counts were recorded for this clonotype. This chain links TRBV15 with TRBJ2-7; 7 nucleotides line up with TRBD1. This CDR3 comprises 15 residues. Germline assignment: CDR1 LNHNV and CDR2 YYDKDF (reference sequence). Unmatched junction bases numbered 8, after V lost 6 bases and J lost 0 bases. The CDR3 spells CATSLQQGSSYEQYF. The CDR3 coding sequence is TGTGCCACCAGTCTACAACAGGGGAGCTCCTACGAGCAGTACTTC.

This clonotype rates as hyperexpanded (1% or more). This rearrangement joins TRBV2 to TRBJ2-6; D is unresolved. Looked up from germline, CDR1 is SNHLY and CDR2 is FYNNEI. The CDR3 runs to 16 residues. Trimming removed 2 bases from V and 4 bases from J, with 12 bases in between. The CDR3 is CASSERHSSGANVLTF. CDR3 sequence (DNA): TGTGCCAGCAGTGAACGGCACAGCTCCGGGGCCAACGTCCTGACTTTC.